A single sample gave rise to the 24 T cell receptor beta chains below, sequenced in a study of T cell clonality in common variable immunodeficiency. Study-wide findings and caveats: In common variable immunodeficiency, TCR beta chains reportedly carried fewer deletions and N-nucleotide insertions.

Their target antigens are unknown. Libraries were prepared by immunoSEQ multiplex PCR; TCRdb keeps only in-frame clonotypes and omits some of them. The sample contains about 21,000 clones, none of them singletons. Material for sequencing was peripheral blood mononuclear cells. The receptor source for this set is a human donor with common variable immunodeficiency.

In this sample, this clone turned up many times. The read ends 3 residues early relative to the CDR3; the germline J gene fills the gap. This chain joins TRBV18 and TRBJ1-2; 8 positions agree with TRBD1. Germline V gene lookup returns CDR1 KGHSH and CDR2 LQKENI. The V and J ends lost 2 bases and 5 bases, in that order; junction bases with no gene match: 1. The CDR3 has 13 amino acids. Here the CDR3 reads CASSPRQGYGYTF. The sequenced CDR3 bases are TGTGCCAGCTCACCAAGACAGGGGTATGGC.

This clone has only a few counts. The read terminates 3 residues before the CDR3 end, so the remaining end is supplied by the germline J gene. V usage is TRBV2 and J usage is TRBJ1-4; D may be TRBD1 (6 bases). The CDR3 sequence is 14 residues long. Germline lookup yields CDR1 SNHLY and CDR2 FYNNEI. The V and J ends lost 6 bases and 7 bases respectively, with 15 bases between them. The CDR3 loop reads CASSNSGASEKLFF. CDR3 DNA (partial): TGTGCCAGCAGCAACTCAGGGGCCAGTGAAAAA.

This clone showed up just a few times. The read terminates 3 residues before the CDR3 end, so the remaining end is supplied by the germline J gene. The chain has TRBV6-2 or TRBV6-3 and TRBJ1-2; TRBD1 matches at 7 bases. V was pared by 4 bases and J by 7 bases, with 9 bases of the junction left unmatched. The CDR3 loop spans 14 amino acids. CDR1 MNHEY and CDR2 SVGEGT come from the germline V gene. Incomplete CDR3 DNA: TGTGCCAGCAGTTCCCAGGACAGGCGGCGTGGC. As protein: CASSSQDRRRG. The CDR3 in its entirety is CASSSQDRRRGYTF.

This clone has ten or more counts. The CDR3 loop reads CASSRELRETQYF. Incomplete CDR3 DNA: TGTGCCAGTAGCCGAGAACTCAGGGAGACC. This chain joins TRBV19 and TRBJ2-5; no clear D. The CDR3 extends 3 residues past the end of the read, so its final part is completed from the germline J gene. The germline CDR1 and CDR2 sequences are LNHDA and SQIVND (reference sequence). This CDR3 region has 13 residues. Trimming took off 6 bases at V and 5 bases at J, with 13 bases between the two ends. Full variable domain (rest looked up from reference TRBV19 and TRBJ2-5): DGGITQSPKYLFRKEGQNVTLSCEQNLNHDAMYWYRQDPGQGLRLIYYSQIVNDFQKGDIAEGYSVSREKKESFPLTVTSAQKNPTAFYLCASSRELRETQYFGPGTRLLVL.

This clone was seen many times. The sequenced fragment ends 3 residues before the CDR3 boundary, so the rest is inferred from the germline J gene. The V gene is TRBV5-1, the J gene TRBJ2-5; 11 nucleotides line up with TRBD2. This CDR3 is built from 15 residues. J lost 5 bases, V lost 1 base, and 4 bases had no gene match. From germline, CDR1 is SGHRS and CDR2 YFSETQ. The CDR3 loop reads CASSLLSSGGETQYF. Incomplete CDR3 DNA: TGCGCCAGCAGCTTGTTGTCTAGCGGGGGGGAGACC.

In this sample, this clone turned up many times. The CDR3 goes on 3 residues after the read ends, and that part is filled in from the germline J gene. The chain carries TRBV9 and TRBJ2-3, with 11 bases aligning to TRBD2. After removal of 0 bases from V and 6 bases from J, the junction contained 12 bases not matched to a gene. This CDR3 is 18 amino acids long. The V gene's germline CDR1 is SGDLS and CDR2 YYNGEE. CDR3 DNA, as far as it was read: TGTGCCAGCAGCGTAGGTAGCCTAGCGGGGGGTCTACGGGATACG. Encoded protein: CASSVGSLAGGLRDT. The full-length CDR3 reads as CASSVGSLAGGLRDTQYF.

Ten or more counts support this clone. CDR3 loop: CSAGQGAETQYF. Partial CDR3 DNA: TGCAGTGCTGGACAGGGGGCTGAGACC. V and J are TRBV20-1 and TRBJ2-5; 11 nucleotides agree with TRBD1. The CDR3 end is not reached by the read, which stops 3 residues before it; the germline J gene fills it in. Unmatched junction bases numbered 1, after V lost 5 bases and J lost 5 bases. Germline V gene sequence: CDR1 DFQATT, CDR2 SNEGSKA (reference sequence). CDR3 size: 12 residues.

This clone was detected many times. Coverage ceases 3 residues before the CDR3 finishes, and the germline J gene fills in the end. The genes are TRBV18 and TRBJ1-6; D unclear. Trimming pared 2 bases from V and 6 bases from J, leaving 11 bases between. The CDR3 consists of 15 residues. Germline V CDR1 and CDR2: KGHSH, LQKENI. The CDR3 bases that were read are TGTGCCAGCTCACCAAGGTCAGAAAGTAATTCACCC. Protein product: CASSPRSESNSP. The CDR3, in full, reads CASSPRSESNSPLHF.

In this sample, this clone turned up many times. The sequenced fragment ends 3 residues before the CDR3 boundary, so the rest is inferred from the germline J gene. The rearrangement uses TRBV18 and TRBJ2-7, with a tentative D call TRBD1 (5 bases). V was cut by 2 bases and J by 2 bases, with 10 bases left in between. The CDR3 is made up of 14 amino acids. The germline V gene has CDR1 KGHSH and CDR2 LQKENI. The sequenced CDR3 bases are TGTGCCAGCTCACCATCAGGGTATGCCTACGAG. Translation gives CASSPSGYAYE. In full, the CDR3 reads CASSPSGYAYEQYF. Full variable domain (remainder filled in from reference TRBV18 and TRBJ2-7): NAGVMQNPRHLVRRRGQEARLRCSPMKGHSHVYWYRQLPEEGLKFMVYLQKENIIDESGMPKERFSAEFPKEGPSILRIQQVVRGDSAAYFCASSPSGYAYEQYFGPGTRLTVT.

This clone was observed many times. CDR3 residues: CASSEAKTGGNFYGYTF. The CDR3 bases that were read are TGTGCCAGCAGTGAAGCGAAAACTGGGGGGAATTTCTATGGC. The rearrangement uses TRBV6-1 and TRBJ1-2; perhaps TRBD1 as D (5 bases). From the germline J gene comes the end of the CDR3, since the read stops 3 residues before it. This CDR3 has 17 amino acids. The germline CDR1 and CDR2 sequences are MNHNS and SASEGT. V dropped 0 bases and J dropped 4 bases, with 18 bases sitting between them.

This clone was counted ten times or more. CDR3 DNA (partial): TGTGCCAGCAGCCGGTTGGACAATGAG. This codes for CASSRLDNE. The whole CDR3 sequence reads CASSRLDNEQFF. V and J are TRBV5-4 and TRBJ2-1; the D is unclear. The missing CDR3 end, 3 residues past where the read stops, is filled in from the germline J gene. Germline V gene lookup returns CDR1 SGHNT and CDR2 YYREEE (reference sequence). The CDR3 covers 12 residues. V was cut by 4 bases and J by 5 bases, with 7 bases left in between.

This clone was counted ten times or more. With the read ending 3 residues before the CDR3 end, the germline J gene is used to fill in that end. This chain links TRBV6-4 with TRBJ2-5; tentative D call: TRBD2 (6 bases). There are 12 residues in the CDR3. The V and J ends lost 2 bases and 7 bases respectively, with 8 bases between them. Germline-derived CDR1 and CDR2 are MRHNA and SNTAGT. This CDR3 reads CASSDVGGTQYF. CDR3 DNA (partial): TGTGCCAGCAGTGACGTGGGGGGGACC.

Ten or more counts support this clone. The read falls 3 residues short of the CDR3 end, and the missing part is taken from the germline J gene. The rearrangement uses TRBV20-1 and TRBJ1-6, with TRBD1 identical over 7 bases. CDR3 length: 17 amino acids. V lost 0 bases and J lost 2; bases outside the gene matches: 7. The germline V gene has CDR1 DFQATT and CDR2 SNEGSKA (reference sequence). This CDR3 is CSARDFKGATYNSPLHF. CDR3 DNA, as far as it was read: TGCAGTGCTAGAGACTTCAAGGGGGCCACCTATAATTCACCC.

In its sample, this clone was seen many times. The CDR3 end lies 3 residues beyond the end of the read and is filled in from the germline J gene. The V call is TRBV10-3, the J call TRBJ2-1; no clear D gene. This CDR3 comprises 15 residues. Trimming removed 4 bases from V and 0 bases from J, with 10 bases in between. Germline CDR1 is ENHRY and CDR2 is SYGVKD. The sequenced CDR3 bases are TGTGCCATCAGTGGGGCAGGCACCTCCTACAATGAG. Translated, it gives CAISGAGTSYNE. The CDR3 as a whole reads CAISGAGTSYNEQFF.

This clone was observed at least ten times. The read halts 3 residues ahead of the CDR3 end, with the missing end drawn from the germline J gene. J is TRBJ1-2 and V is TRBV3-1 (or the pseudogene TRBV3-2); D is unclear. This CDR3 is built from 16 residues. Germline-derived CDR1 and CDR2 are LGHDT and YNNKEL (reference sequence). V was pared by 0 bases and J by 2 bases, with 13 bases between. CDR3 bases read: TGTGCCAGCAGCCAAGACTCCTTTATTCTGAACTATGGC. It encodes CASSQDSFILNYG. The complete CDR3 protein is CASSQDSFILNYGYTF.

The sample holds many counts of this clone. The read terminates 3 residues ahead of where the CDR3 ends, so the germline J gene completes it. The chain links TRBV2 to TRBJ2-3; TRBD1 matches 8 bases. Per the germline V gene, CDR1 is SNHLY and CDR2 is FYNNEI. The CDR3 consists of 14 residues. V was clipped by 6 bases and J by 2 bases; unmatched bases: 4. Partial CDR3 DNA: TGTGCCAGCAGCGACAGGGGACTCACAGATACG. The encoded protein is CASSDRGLTDT. The whole CDR3 sequence is CASSDRGLTDTQYF. The full variable domain, in which reference TRBV2 and TRBJ2-3 provide the parts outside the CDR3, is EPEVTQTPSHQVTQMGQEVILRCVPISNHLYFYWYRQILGQKVEFLVSFYNNEISEKSEIFDDQFSVERPDGSNFTLKIRSTKLEDSAMYFCASSDRGLTDTQYFGPGTRLTVL.

The table lists this clone with many counts. From the germline J gene comes the end of the CDR3, since the read stops 3 residues before it. The chain recombines TRBV18 with TRBJ1-1; D is unresolved. Germline V CDR1 and CDR2: KGHSH, LQKENI. This CDR3 has 14 amino acids. V was shortened by 1 base and J by 6 bases, with 12 bases between the two germline ends. The CDR3 DNA, read in part, is TGTGCCAGCTCACCACGGGGTAGCGCCCCTGAA. Translating it yields CASSPRGSAPE. The full CDR3 is CASSPRGSAPEAFF.

This clone was detected many times. Coverage ceases 3 residues before the CDR3 finishes, and the germline J gene fills in the end. This chain connects TRBV5-8 to TRBJ1-4; 9 bases agree with TRBD1. With 4 bases clipped from V and 8 bases from J, the junction kept 9 bases outside the gene matches. This CDR3 is built from 15 residues. Germline V gives CDR1 SGHTS, CDR2 YDEGEE. The CDR3 bases that were read are TGTGCCAGCAGCCTACCCACAGGGGGCTCCGAAAAA. It yields the protein CASSLPTGGSEK. The full CDR3 reads CASSLPTGGSEKLFF.

This clone was detected ten times or more. The CDR3 extends 3 residues past the end of the read, so its final part is completed from the germline J gene. This sequence joins TRBV28 and TRBJ1-2, with TRBD1 matching 9 bases. The CDR3 is 13 residues long. Germline V gene sequence: CDR1 MDHEN, CDR2 SYDVKM. The V gene end was trimmed by 8 bases and the J gene end by 3 bases; junction bases not matched to a gene: 4. The covered CDR3 bases are TGTGCCAGCCTAAGACAGGGGGACTATGGC. It yields the protein CASLRQGDYG. In full, the CDR3 reads CASLRQGDYGYTF.

In its sample, this clone was seen many times. The sequence runs out 3 residues before the end of the CDR3; the remainder is reconstructed from the germline J gene. The V call is TRBV19, the J call TRBJ1-5, with D possibly matching TRBD1 (5 bases). CDR3 length: 15 amino acids. The germline V gene has CDR1 LNHDA and CDR2 SQIVND (reference sequence). The V gene lost 2 bases and the J gene lost 1 base, with 9 bases spanning the gap. The chain's CDR3 is CASSITGGSNQPQHF. Incomplete CDR3 DNA: TGTGCCAGTAGTATAACCGGGGGGAGCAATCAGCCC.

In this sample, this clone turned up many times. The sequence runs out 3 residues before the end of the CDR3; the remainder is reconstructed from the germline J gene. This chain links TRBV20-1 with TRBJ1-2, with 7 bases matching TRBD1. CDR1 and CDR2 from the germline V gene are DFQATT and SNEGSKA (reference sequence). This CDR3 contains 12 residues. The CDR3 bases that were read are TGCAGTGCTAGGGAGGGGGCGCGGGGC. This translates into CSAREGARG. The full CDR3 sequence reads CSAREGARGYTF.

This clone was seen many times. The read falls 3 residues short of the CDR3 end, and the missing part is taken from the germline J gene. The chain combines TRBV6-1 with TRBJ1-1; D ambiguous. Germline V lookup: CDR1 MNHNS, CDR2 SASEGT. This CDR3 is 14 amino acids long. V was shortened by 3 bases and J by 7 bases, with 15 bases between the two germline ends. The CDR3 sequence is CASSEKTVQFEAFF. The CDR3 bases that were read are TGTGCCAGCAGTGAGAAAACAGTTCAATTTGAA.

This clone was recorded at least ten times. Read coverage stops 3 residues before the CDR3 terminus; the germline J gene supplies the remainder. The chain links TRBV2 to TRBJ1-1; 7 bases fit TRBD1. CDR3 size: 15 residues. In germline, CDR1 is SNHLY, CDR2 FYNNEI. The CDR3 is CASSERGRGDSEAFF. Partial CDR3 DNA: TGTGCCAGCAGTGAACGGGGCAGGGGGGATTCGGAA.

The sample holds many counts of this clone. The CDR3 end falls 3 residues outside the read, so it is completed with the germline J gene. The chain joins TRBV20-1 to TRBJ2-5; 9 nucleotides agree with TRBD1. The V gene's germline CDR1 is DFQATT and CDR2 SNEGSKA (reference sequence). The CDR3 has 13 residues. Trimming cost V 5 bases and J 5 bases; bases outside gene matches: 6. The CDR3 loop reads CSARSGQGETQYF. The sequenced CDR3 bases are TGCAGTGCTCGCTCAGGACAGGGGGAGACC.